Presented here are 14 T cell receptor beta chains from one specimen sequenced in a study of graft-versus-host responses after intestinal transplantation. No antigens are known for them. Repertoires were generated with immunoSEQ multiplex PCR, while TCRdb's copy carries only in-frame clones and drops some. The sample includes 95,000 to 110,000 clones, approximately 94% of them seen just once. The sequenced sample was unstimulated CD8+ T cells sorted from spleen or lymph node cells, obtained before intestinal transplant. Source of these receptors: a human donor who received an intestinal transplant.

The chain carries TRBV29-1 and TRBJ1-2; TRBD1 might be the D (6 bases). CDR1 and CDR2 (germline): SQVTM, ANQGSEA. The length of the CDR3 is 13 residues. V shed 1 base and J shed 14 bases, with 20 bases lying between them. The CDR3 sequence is CSVEVPQTGMGTF. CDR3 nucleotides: TGCAGCGTTGAAGTTCCCCAAACAGGGATGGGGACCTTC.

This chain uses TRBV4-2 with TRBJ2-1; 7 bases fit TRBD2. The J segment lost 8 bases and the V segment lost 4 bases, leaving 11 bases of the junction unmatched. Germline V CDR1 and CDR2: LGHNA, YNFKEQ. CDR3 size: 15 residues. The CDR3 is CASSPRDYLRDEQFF. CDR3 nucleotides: TGTGCCAGCAGCCCCCGGGACTATCTTCGGGATGAGCAGTTCTTC.

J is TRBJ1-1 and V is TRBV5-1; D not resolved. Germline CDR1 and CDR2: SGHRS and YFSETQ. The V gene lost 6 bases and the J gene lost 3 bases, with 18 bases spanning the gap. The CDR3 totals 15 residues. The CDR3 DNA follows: TGCGCCAGCAATGTTGGGGTCCCCTTGGACACTGAAGCTTTCTTT. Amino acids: CASNVGVPLDTEAFF. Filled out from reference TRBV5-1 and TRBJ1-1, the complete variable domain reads KAGVTQTPRYLIKTRGQQVTLSCSPISGHRSVSWYQQTPGQGLQFLFEYFSETQRNKGNFPGRFSGRQFSNSRSEMNVSTLELGDSALYLCASNVGVPLDTEAFFGQGTRLTVV.

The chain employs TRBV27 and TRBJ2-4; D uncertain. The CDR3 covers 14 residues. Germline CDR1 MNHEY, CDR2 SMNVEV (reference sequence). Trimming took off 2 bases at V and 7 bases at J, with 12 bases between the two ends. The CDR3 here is CASSLQAHGNIQYF. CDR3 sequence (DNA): TGTGCCAGCAGTTTACAAGCTCACGGGAACATTCAGTACTTC.

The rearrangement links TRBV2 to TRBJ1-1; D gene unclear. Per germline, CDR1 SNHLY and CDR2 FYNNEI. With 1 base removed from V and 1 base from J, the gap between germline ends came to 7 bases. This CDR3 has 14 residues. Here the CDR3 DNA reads TGTGCCAGCAGTGAAGAGGGCTGGAACACTGAAGCTTTCTTT. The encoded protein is CASSEEGWNTEAFF. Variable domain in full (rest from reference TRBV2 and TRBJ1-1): EPEVTQTPSHQVTQMGQEVILRCVPISNHLYFYWYRQILGQKVEFLVSFYNNEISEKSEIFDDQFSVERPDGSNFTLKIRSTKLEDSAMYFCASSEEGWNTEAFFGQGTRLTVV.

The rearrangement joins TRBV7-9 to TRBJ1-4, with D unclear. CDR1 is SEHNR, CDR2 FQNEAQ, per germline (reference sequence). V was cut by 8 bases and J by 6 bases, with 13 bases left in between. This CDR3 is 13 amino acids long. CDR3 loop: CASVKQEDEKLFF. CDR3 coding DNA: TGTGCCAGCGTCAAGCAAGAAGATGAAAAACTGTTTTTT. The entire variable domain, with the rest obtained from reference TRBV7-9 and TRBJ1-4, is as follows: DTGVSQNPRHKITKRGQNVTFRCDPISEHNRLYWYRQTLGQGPEFLTYFQNEAQLEKSRLLSDRFSAERPKGSFSTLEIQRTEQGDSAMYLCASVKQEDEKLFFGSGTQLSVL.

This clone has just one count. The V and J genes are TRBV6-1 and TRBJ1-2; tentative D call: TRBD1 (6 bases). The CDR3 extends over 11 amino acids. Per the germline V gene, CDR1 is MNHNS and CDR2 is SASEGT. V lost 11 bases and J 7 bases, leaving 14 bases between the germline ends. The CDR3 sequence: CAGLGGAGYTF. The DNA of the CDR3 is TGTGCCGGCCTGGGGGGGGCTGGCTACACCTTC.

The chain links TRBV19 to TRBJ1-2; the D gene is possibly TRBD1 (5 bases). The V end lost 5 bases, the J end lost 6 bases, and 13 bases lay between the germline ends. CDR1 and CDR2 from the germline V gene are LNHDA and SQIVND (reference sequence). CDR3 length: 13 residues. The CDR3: CASSGPGLHGYTF. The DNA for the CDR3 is TGTGCCAGTAGTGGTCCAGGGTTGCATGGCTACACCTTC.

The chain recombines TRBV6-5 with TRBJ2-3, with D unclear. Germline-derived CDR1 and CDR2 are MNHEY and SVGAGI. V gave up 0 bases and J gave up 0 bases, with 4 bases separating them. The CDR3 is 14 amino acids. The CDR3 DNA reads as TGTGCCAGCAGTTACTCTGGAAGCACAGATACGCAGTATTTT. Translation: CASSYSGSTDTQYF.

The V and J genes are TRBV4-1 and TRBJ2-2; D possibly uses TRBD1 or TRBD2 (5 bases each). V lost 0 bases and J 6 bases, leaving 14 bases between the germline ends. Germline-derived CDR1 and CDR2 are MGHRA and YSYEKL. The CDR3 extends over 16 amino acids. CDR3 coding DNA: TGCGCCAGCAGCCAAGAAACGGGGCCATCTGCCGGGGAGCTGTTTTTT. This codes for CASSQETGPSAGELFF.

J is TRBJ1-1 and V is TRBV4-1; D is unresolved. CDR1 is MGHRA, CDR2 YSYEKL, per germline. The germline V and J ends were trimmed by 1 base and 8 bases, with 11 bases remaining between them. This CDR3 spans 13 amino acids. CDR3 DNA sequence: TGCGCCAGCAGCCAAGTCGCAGGCCCGGAAGCTTTCTTT. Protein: CASSQVAGPEAFF.

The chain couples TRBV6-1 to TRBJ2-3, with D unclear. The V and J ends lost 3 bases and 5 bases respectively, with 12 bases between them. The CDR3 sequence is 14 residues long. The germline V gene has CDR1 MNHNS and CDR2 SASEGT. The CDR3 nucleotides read TGTGCCAGCAGTGACTCCTTGGGCGGAGATACGCAGTATTTT. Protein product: CASSDSLGGDTQYF.

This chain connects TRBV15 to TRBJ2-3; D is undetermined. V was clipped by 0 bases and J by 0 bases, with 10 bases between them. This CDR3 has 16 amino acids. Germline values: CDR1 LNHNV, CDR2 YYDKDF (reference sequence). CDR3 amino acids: CATSRELEDSTDTQYF. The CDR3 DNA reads TGTGCCACCAGCAGAGAGTTAGAGGACAGCACAGATACGCAGTATTTT.

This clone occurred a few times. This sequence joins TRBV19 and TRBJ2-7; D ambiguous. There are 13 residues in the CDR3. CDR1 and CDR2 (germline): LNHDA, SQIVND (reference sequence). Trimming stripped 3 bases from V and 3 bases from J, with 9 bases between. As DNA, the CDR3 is TGTGCCAGTAGTATCAGTAGCTACTACGAGCAGTACTTC. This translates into CASSISSYYEQYF.